This entry features one T cell receptor beta chain sequence. Antigen: not known. The data originate from a study of T cell responses to AZD1222 COVID-19 vaccine. Profiled with immunoSEQ multiplex PCR; TCRdb holds only in-frame clones, not every one. This table holds approximately 100,000 clones, about 90% found once. There are 14 residues in the CDR3. Germline V gene lookup returns CDR1 LNHDA and CDR2 SQIVND (reference sequence). Deletions cut 4 bases from V and 5 bases from J, with 14 bases between. The study's findings and limits: Nearly half of unique spike-specific TCRs reportedly avoided B.1.351 and B.1.1.7 mutated regions.

This chain joins TRBV19 and TRBJ1-1; D is unresolved. This TCR came from an adult who received the AZD1222 COVID-19 vaccine. The sample was peripheral blood, taken 28 days after the second AZD1222 dose. For the CDR3, the DNA is TGTGCCAGTAGTACCCTTGGGCTGGGGACTGAAGCTTTCTTT. Its translation is CASSTLGLGTEAFF.